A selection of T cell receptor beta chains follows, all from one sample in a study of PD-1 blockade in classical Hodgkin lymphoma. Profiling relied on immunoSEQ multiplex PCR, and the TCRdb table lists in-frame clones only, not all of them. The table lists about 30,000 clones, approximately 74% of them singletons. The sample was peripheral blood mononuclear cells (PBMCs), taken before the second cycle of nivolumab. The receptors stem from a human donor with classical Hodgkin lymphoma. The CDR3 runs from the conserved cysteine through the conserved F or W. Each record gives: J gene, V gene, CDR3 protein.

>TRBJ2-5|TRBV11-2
CASSTGLAGEGETQYF
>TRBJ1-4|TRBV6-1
CASSDLTASNEKLFF
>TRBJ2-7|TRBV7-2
CASSLGPDAQFAF
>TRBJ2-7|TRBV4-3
CASSLPGAGVYEQYF
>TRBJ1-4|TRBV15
CATNLGQSTNEKLFF
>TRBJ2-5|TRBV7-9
CASSLERAQETQYF
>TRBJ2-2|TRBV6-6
CASSRGGNTGELFF
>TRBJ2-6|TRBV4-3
CASSQDSVDSGANVLTF
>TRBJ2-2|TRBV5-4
CASSLDSRNTGELFF
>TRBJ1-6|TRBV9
CASSAQGSGAPLHF
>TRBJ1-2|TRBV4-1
CASSQDPGDAVYGYTF
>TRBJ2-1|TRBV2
CASSEGPGAINEQFF
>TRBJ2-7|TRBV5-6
CASSFGTDRGLGEQYF
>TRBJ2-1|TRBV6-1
CASSALISENEQFF
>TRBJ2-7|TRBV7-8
CASSLGPGGAKYF
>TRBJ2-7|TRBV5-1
CASSSFRDRGFPSYEQYF
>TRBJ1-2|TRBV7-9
CASSSAFSDLYGYTF
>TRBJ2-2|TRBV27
CASSWTGGGTGELFF
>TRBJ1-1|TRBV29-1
CSVDYRTEAFF
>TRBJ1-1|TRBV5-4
CASSTGGLTEAFF
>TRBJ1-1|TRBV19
CASSISLWGNTEAFF
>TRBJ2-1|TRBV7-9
CASSSPWDYRKFF
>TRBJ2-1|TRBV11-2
CASSLVTSGGEYEQFF
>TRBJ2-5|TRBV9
CASSVAPTSGQETQYF
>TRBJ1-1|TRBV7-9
CASSLAHGTAALTEAFF
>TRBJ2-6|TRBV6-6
CASSSDSGANVLTF
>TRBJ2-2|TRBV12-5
CASGVGGSTGELFF
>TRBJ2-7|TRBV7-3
CASSTDAEGAREQYF
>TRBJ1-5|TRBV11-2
CASSLEGGGQGNQPQHF
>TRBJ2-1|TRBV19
CASSTGWDEGQFF
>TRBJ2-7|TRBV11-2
CASSYTRGGPYEQYF
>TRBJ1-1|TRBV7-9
CASSLVLHLEAFF
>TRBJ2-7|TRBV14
CASSQDFPYEQYF
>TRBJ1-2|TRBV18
CASSPRDSSGYTF
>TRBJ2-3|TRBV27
CASSLSALGDTQYF
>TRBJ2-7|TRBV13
CASSSGRTYEQYF
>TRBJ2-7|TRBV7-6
CASSLIEGYEQYF
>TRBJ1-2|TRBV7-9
CASSSPSGTGGRNTF
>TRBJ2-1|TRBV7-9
CASSLAQDLVSNEQFF
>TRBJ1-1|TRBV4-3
CASRREQGSFGNTEAFF
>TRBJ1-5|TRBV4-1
CASSQDPVGQPQHF
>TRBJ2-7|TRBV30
CAWSPGGNYEQYF
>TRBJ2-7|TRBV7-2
CASTPNFHEQYF
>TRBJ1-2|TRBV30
CAWSPGGGYTF
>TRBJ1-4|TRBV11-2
CASSLGGDDEKLFF
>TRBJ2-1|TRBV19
CASSPRSGTGVDNEQFF
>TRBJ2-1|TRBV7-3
CASSSLPGNEQFF
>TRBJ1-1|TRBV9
CASSVAPQGRQYTEAFF
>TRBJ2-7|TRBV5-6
CASSSTLGQPLPYEQYF
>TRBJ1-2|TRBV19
CASSGTGGYGYTF
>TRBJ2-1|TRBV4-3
CASSQDRGTYNEQFF
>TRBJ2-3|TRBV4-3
CASSQERTGTDTQYF
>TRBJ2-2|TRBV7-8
CASTPGTTSTGELFF
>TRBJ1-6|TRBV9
CASSPPPSSYNSPLHF
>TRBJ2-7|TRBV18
CASGQDPLNEQYF
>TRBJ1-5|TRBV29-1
CSVEVGETRGQPQHF
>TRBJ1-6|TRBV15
CATSREVAGINSPLHF